The clone carrying this T cell receptor beta chain was seen many times. The target antigen is unknown. Prior to thyroid surgery, none of the patients had received any treatment. This specimen comes from a study of metastatic and nonmetastatic thyroid tumors. Overall study: Malignant thyroid and benign thyroid patients provided blood and tumor or nodule tissue whose repertoires were compared.

Unmatched junction bases numbered 6, after V lost 2 bases and J lost 3 bases. The CDR3 contains 17 residues. Germline lookup yields CDR1 MNHEY and CDR2 SMNVEV (reference sequence). Study outcomes and limitations: Patients with malignant thyroid tumors reportedly had significantly higher TCR beta diversity than those with benign nodules, in blood and tumor.

In the original workflow: CDR3 was compared across clinicopathological groups, and the resulting differences were used to build a distant-metastasis classifier for papillary thyroid cancer. TCRdb used MiXCR to call clones anew from the PCR reads. The V and J calls reflect TCRdb's pipeline rather than the authors' work. Of more than 25,000 clones in the sample, 20% to 25% were seen once. The gene calls are TRBV27 and TRBJ2-2; 10 bases line up with TRBD2. This TCR was recovered from a male donor with papillary thyroid cancer or a benign thyroid nodule (not recorded which). Some clones in this sample may be carry-over from other donors' samples. The sequencing input was blood. The CDR3 bases are TGTGCCAGCAGTTTACTCCTAGCGGGAGTTGACACCGGGGAGCTGTTTTTT. Translation gives CASSLLLAGVDTGELFF.